The following is a T cell receptor (beta chain) sequence with its context. Its specificity is unknown. The authors made TCR beta libraries by quantitative 5'-RACE with molecular barcodes. TCRdb re-called the 5' RACE reads through MiXCR, storing one row per CDR3 protein. The table lists about 450,000 distinct CDR3 sequences, roughly a quarter of them singletons. This specimen belongs to a study of CD8 T cells in ankylosing spondylitis. V lost 5 bases to trimming and J lost 2 bases; unmatched junction nucleotides: 5. The CDR3 sequence is 15 residues long. Germline V lookup: CDR1 MNHEY, CDR2 SMNVEV (reference sequence). The study, taken as a whole, reports: Roughly eight highly homologous variants made up a TCR beta motif that seemed to typify ankylosing spondylitis blood.

The source of this sequence is a male donor with ankylosing spondylitis. The rearrangement uses TRBV27 and TRBJ2-7, with TRBD2 matching over 11 bases. The material sequenced was blood, either unsorted or a sorted T cell fraction (not recorded which). The CDR3: CASSISGREPYEQYF. The DNA of the CDR3 is TGTGCCAGCAGTATTAGCGGGAGGGAACCCTACGAGCAGTACTTC.